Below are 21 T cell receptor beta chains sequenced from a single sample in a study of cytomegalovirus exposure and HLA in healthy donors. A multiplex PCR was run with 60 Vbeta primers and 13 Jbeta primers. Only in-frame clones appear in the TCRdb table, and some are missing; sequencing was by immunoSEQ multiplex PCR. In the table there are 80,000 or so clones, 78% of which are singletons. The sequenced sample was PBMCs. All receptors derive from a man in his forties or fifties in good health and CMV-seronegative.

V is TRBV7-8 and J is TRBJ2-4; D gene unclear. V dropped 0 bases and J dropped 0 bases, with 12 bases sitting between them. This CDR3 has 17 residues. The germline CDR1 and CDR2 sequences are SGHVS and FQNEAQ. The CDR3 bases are TGTGCCAGCAGCTTAGCGGGCAACCGCGTAGCCAAAAACATTCAGTACTTC. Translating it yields CASSLAGNRVAKNIQYF.

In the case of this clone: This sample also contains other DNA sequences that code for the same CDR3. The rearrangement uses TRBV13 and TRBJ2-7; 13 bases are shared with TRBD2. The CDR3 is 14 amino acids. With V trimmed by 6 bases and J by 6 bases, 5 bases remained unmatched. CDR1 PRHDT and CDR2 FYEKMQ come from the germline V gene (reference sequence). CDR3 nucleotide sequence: TGTGCCAGCAGGTTCCGACTAGCGGGAGGCGAGCAGTACTTC. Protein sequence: CASRFRLAGGEQYF.

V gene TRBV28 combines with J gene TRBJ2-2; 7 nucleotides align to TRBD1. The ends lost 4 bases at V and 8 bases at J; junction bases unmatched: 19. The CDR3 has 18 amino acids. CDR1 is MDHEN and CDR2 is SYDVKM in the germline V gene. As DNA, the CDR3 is TGTGCCAGCAGTTCCCCTAGACAGGGAATCTCGTGGGCGGGGGAGCTGTTTTTT. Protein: CASSSPRQGISWAGELFF.

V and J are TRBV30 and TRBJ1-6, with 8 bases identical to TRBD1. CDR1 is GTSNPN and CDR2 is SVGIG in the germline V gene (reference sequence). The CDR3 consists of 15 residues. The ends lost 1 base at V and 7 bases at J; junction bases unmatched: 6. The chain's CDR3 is CAWSALDRDNSPLHF. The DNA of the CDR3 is TGTGCCTGGAGTGCGCTGGACAGGGACAATTCACCCCTCCACTTT.

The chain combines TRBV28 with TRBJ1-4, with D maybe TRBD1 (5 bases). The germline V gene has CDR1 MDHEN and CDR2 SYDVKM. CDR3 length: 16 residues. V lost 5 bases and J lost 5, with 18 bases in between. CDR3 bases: TGTGCCAGCAGTACCACAGATCTCGGGGGGAATGAAAAACTGTTTTTT. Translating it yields CASSTTDLGGNEKLFF.

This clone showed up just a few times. CDR3 DNA: TGTGCCAGCGTGGGTAGCGGGAGATACGAGCAGTACTTC. Translation: CASVGSGRYEQYF. V usage is TRBV5-8 and J usage is TRBJ2-7, with 9 positions matching TRBD2. J gave up 4 bases and V 7 bases, and 6 bases lay outside the gene matches. This CDR3 has 13 residues. Germline V gene data show CDR1 as SGHTS and CDR2 as YDEGEE.

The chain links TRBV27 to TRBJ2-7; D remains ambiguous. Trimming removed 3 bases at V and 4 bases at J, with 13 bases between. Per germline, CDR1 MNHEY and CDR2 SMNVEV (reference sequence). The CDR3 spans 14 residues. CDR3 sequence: CASSFGESKYEQYF. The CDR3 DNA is TGTGCCAGCAGTTTCGGAGAGTCGAAGTACGAGCAGTACTTC.

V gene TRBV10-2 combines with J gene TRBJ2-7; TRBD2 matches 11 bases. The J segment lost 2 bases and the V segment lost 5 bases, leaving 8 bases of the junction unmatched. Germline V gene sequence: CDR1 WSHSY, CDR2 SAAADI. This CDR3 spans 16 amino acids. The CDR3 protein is CASSSPGTSGTYEQYF. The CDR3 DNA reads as TGCGCCAGCAGTTCGCCCGGGACTAGCGGCACCTACGAGCAGTACTTC.

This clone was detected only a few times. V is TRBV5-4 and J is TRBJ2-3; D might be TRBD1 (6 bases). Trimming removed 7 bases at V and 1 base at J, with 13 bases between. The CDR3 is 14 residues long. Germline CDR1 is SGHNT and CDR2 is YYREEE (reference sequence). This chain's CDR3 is CASALNRGTDTQYF. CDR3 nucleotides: TGTGCCAGCGCGTTGAACAGGGGCACAGATACGCAGTATTTT.

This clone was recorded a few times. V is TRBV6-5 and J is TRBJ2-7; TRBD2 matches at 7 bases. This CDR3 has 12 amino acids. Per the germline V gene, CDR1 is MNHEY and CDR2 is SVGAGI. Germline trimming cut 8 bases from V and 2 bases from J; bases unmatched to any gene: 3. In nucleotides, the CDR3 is TGTGCCAGCGGGGGACTAACCTACGAGCAGTACTTC. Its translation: CASGGLTYEQYF.

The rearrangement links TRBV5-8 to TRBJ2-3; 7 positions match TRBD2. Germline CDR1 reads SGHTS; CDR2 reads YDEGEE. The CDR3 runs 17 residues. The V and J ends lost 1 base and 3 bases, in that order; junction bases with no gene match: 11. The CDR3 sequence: CASSLMAGVVRTDTQYF. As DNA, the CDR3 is TGTGCCAGCAGCTTGATGGCGGGGGTTGTCAGGACAGATACGCAGTATTTT.

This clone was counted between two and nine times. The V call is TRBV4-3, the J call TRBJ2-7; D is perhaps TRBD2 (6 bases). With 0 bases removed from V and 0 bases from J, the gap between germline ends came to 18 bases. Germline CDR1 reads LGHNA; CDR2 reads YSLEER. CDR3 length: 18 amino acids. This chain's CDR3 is CASSQEVGLTGSSYEQYF. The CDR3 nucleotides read TGCGCCAGCAGCCAAGAGGTCGGTCTAACCGGGAGCTCCTACGAGCAGTACTTC.

CDR3 sequence (DNA): TGCAGCGTTGAAGAGACAGGGGGCAGGGGGCAGTTCTTC. Translation: CSVEETGGRGQFF. The chain is built from TRBV29-1 and TRBJ2-1; 10 positions agree with TRBD1. Germline CDR1 is SQVTM and CDR2 is ANQGSEA. With V trimmed by 0 bases and J by 12 bases, 5 bases remained unmatched. The CDR3 sequence is 13 residues long.

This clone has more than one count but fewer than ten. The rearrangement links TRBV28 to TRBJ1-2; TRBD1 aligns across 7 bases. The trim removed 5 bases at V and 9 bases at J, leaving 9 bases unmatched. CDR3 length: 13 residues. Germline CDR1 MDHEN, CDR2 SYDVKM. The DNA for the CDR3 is TGTGCCAGCAGTGACAGTTCGGACAGGAGCTACACCTTC. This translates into CASSDSSDRSYTF.

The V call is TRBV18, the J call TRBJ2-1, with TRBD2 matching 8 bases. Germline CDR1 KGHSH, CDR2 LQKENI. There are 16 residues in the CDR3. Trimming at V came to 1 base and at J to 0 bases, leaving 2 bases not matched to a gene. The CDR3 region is CASSPLSGSSYNEQFF. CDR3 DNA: TGTGCCAGCTCACCACTCAGCGGGAGCTCCTACAATGAGCAGTTCTTC.

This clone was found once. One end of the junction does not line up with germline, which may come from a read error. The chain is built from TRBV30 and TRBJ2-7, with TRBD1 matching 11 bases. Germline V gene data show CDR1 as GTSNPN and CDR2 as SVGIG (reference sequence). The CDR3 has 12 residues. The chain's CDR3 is CAGRGTGGEQYF. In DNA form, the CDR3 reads TGTGCCGGGAGAGGGACAGGGGGCGAGCAGTACTTC.

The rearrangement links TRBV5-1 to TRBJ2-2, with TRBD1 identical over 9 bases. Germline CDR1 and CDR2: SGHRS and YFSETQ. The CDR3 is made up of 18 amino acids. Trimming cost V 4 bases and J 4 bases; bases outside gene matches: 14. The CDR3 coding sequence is TGCGCCAGCAGCGGAGGAGGATTACAGGGGGCGCCCACCGGGGAGCTGTTTTTT. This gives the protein CASSGGGLQGAPTGELFF.

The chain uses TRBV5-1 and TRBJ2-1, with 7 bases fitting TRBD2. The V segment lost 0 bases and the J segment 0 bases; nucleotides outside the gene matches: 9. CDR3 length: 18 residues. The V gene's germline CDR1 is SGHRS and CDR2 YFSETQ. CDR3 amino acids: CASSLGGGTLSSYNEQFF. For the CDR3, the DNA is TGCGCCAGCAGCTTGGGGGGGGGTACTCTGAGCTCCTACAATGAGCAGTTCTTC.

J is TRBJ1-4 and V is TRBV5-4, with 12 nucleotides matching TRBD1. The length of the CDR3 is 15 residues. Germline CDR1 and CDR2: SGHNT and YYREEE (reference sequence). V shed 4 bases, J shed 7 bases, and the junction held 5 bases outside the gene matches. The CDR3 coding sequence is TGTGCCAGCAGCGGCGAGGGACAGGGGGCTGAAAAACTGTTTTTT. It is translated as CASSGEGQGAEKLFF.

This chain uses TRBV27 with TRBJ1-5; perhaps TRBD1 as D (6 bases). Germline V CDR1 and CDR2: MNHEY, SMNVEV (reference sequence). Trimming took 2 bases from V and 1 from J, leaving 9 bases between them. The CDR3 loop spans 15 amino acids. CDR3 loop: CASSLKGGSNQPQHF. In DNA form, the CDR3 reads TGTGCCAGCAGTTTAAAAGGGGGAAGCAATCAGCCCCAGCATTTT.

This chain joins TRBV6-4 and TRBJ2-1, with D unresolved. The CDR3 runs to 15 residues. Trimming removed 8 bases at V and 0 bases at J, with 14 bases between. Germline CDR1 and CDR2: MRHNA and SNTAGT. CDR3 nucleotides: TGTGCCAGCCCCTTACCCCCGAGCTCCTACAATGAGCAGTTCTTC. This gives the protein CASPLPPSSYNEQFF.